Detailed here is one TCR beta chain. What antigen it recognizes has not been identified. Per-nucleotide qualities are absent, and no much larger clonotype sits a single base away. This entry belongs to a study of blood T cell repertoires in COVID-19 (dated by TCRdb to about 2020). Turning to the overall study: Samples from collaborators originated in the United States, Italy and Spain and spanned both the acute and convalescent phases of COVID-19. Deeply sampled blood TCRbeta repertoires from subjects exposed to, actively infected with, or recovered from COVID-19 were included in the dataset. Where available, HLA class I and class II types were taken from metadata supplied by the sample provider and were not determined by assay-based typing. The prospective study material was composed of cDNA or gDNA derived from T cells, B-cell-depleted T cells, or PBMCs. The samples were drawn from two sources: the first 160 participants of the ongoing ImmuneRACE study, and 1,200 or so subjects contributed by 6 global collaborators. The repertoires were released in a freely available public database meant as a resource for research on the immune response to SARS-CoV-2. A de-identified subject ID, COVID-19 status, age in years and sex were almost always included in the sample metadata. Study-wide conclusions, independent of this receptor: Clinical and demographic metadata were provided uncurated, with the amount varying by source and participant.

The immunoSEQ Assay, a bias-controlled multiplex PCR, was used to amplify TCRbeta CDR3 regions from genomic DNA. Regarding the original processing steps: The number of nucleated cells in each sample was estimated from the amplification of reference gene primers within the assay. Sequence reads were collapsed and filtered to measure the absolute abundance of every unique TCRbeta CDR3 rearrangement. For each sample, productive Simpson clonality was calculated by taking the square root of Simpson's diversity index across productive rearrangements. As stored in TCRdb, this immuneACCESS dataset retains in-frame rearrangements with V and J assigned. A fraction of the clones does not appear; measured against another copy, unresolved V genes explain less than half of the discrepancy, and the remainder lacks a known reason. V, J and clone size derive from that table, while D and trimming were established from the DNA sequence. The table for this sample lists roughly 87,000 clones; 89% of them were counted only once. 5% to 5.5% of the sample belongs to the ten largest clones.

Each collaborating institution followed its own protocols to collect whole blood in K2EDTA tubes. For TCRbeta analysis, collaborators shipped samples as frozen whole blood, isolated PBMCs, or DNA extracted from either of those sample types. CDR3 length: 13 amino acids, cysteine to phenylalanine. Only the CDR3 DNA is retained, 39 bases long and in frame from the first base. According to the germline V gene, CDR1 reads SGHTA and CDR2 reads FQGTGA. V sheds 2 bases and J sheds 10 bases, leaving 14 bases between their ends. The sequenced sample was peripheral blood. Recombination connected TRBV7-3 to TRBJ1-1; confidence is insufficient to name the D gene. The sequence was obtained from a woman older than 75 with active COVID-19. The DNA reads TGTGCCAGCAGCTTAGACTCCTCTTCGGGAGCTTTCTTT. The resulting protein is CASSLDSSSGAFF.